The text below deals with one TCR beta chain. The V end was cut by 0 bases, the J end by 9 bases, with 12 bases between. CDR1 and CDR2 (germline): WNHNN, SYGVQD (reference sequence). CDR3 size: 14 residues. This sample is drawn from a study of blood T cell repertoires in COVID-19. The wider study: Collection of acute and convalescent COVID-19 samples took place in the United States, Italy and Spain. Nucleic acid was either cDNA or gDNA, and it came from T cells, B-cell-depleted T cells, or PBMCs.

Profiled with immunoSEQ multiplex PCR; TCRdb holds only in-frame clones, not every one. Of hundreds of thousands of clones in the sample, about 82% were seen once. The sample comprised peripheral blood. The clonotype comes from a woman of 80 years or more with COVID-19, enrolled during active disease. The chain recombines TRBV10-1 with TRBJ1-5; tentative D call: TRBD1 (6 bases). CDR3 DNA sequence: TGCGCCAGCAGTGAGTCGCGGGGGCTACTGCCCCAGCATTTT. Its translation is CASSESRGLLPQHF.